The count of the clone carrying this T cell receptor (beta chain) is one. As yet, its antigen is unknown. Some clones are missing from TCRdb's copy, which holds only in-frame ones; the method was immunoSEQ multiplex PCR. The sample lists fewer than 70,000 clones, 85% to 95% occurring once. This entry comes from a study of cytomegalovirus exposure and HLA in healthy donors. Study conclusions and caveats: The authors listed around 150 TCR beta chains as cytomegalovirus-associated.

J gave up 4 bases and V 3 bases, and 26 bases lay outside the gene matches. This CDR3 has 21 residues. Germline V lookup: CDR1 SGHVS, CDR2 FQNEAQ. The sequenced sample was PBMCs. The sequence derives from a woman under 30 in good health and CMV-seropositive. V is TRBV7-8 and J is TRBJ1-1; the match to TRBD1 covers 7 bases. The CDR3 nucleotides read TGTGCCAGCAGCTTCCTTTTACCGCGACAGGGAACGAGCCCGGAGCGCACTGAAGCTTTCTTT. The encoded protein is CASSFLLPRQGTSPERTEAFF.